The clone carrying this T cell receptor beta chain has only a few counts. What it binds is not known. The entry originates in a study of vaccination and CD4 T cells after COVID-19. Germline V CDR1 and CDR2: SGHAT, FQNNGV. The CDR3 consists of 14 residues. V gave up 7 bases and J gave up 3 bases, with 15 bases separating them. Treatment indicated: approximately nine-day PBMC culture with coronavirus spike peptide pools or control peptides (ViraFEST assay). Cultured CD4+ T-cell DNA underwent Oncomine TCR Beta short-read sequencing. TCRdb reprocessed the PCR reads with MiXCR, giving one entry per CDR3 protein. The sample holds approximately 20,000 distinct CDR3 sequences; roughly 50% are singletons and the top ten take roughly 10%.

The chain combines TRBV11-2 with TRBJ1-1; D gene ambiguous. What was sequenced was CD4+ T cells from blood, cultured in vitro. The receptor was derived from a human donor who had recovered from COVID-19. The CDR3 sequence is CASTKAGRDTEAFF. The CDR3 DNA sequence: TGTGCCAGCACCAAGGCGGGGAGGGACACTGAAGCTTTCTTT.